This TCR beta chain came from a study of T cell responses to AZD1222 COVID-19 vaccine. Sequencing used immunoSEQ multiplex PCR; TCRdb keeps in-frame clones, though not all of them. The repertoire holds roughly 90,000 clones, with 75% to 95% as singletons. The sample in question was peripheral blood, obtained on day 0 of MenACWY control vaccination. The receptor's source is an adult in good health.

The CDR3 spells CASSLGRGSDTQYF. CDR3 nucleotide sequence: TGTGCCAGCAGTTTAGGCAGGGGTTCAGATACGCAGTATTTT. This chain joins TRBV28 and TRBJ2-3; possibly TRBD1 for D (6 bases). This CDR3 is built from 14 residues. Germline assignment: CDR1 MDHEN and CDR2 SYDVKM. Trimming took off 2 bases at V and 4 bases at J, with 10 bases between the two ends.